This TCR beta chain was captured by sequencing in a study of shared clonotypes between healthy human individuals. Naive CD8 cells comprised CD45RO-negative, CCR7-positively selected cells, excluding terminally differentiated effector memory CD45RA+ cells. Using immunoSEQ multiplex PCR, the repertoire was profiled, and TCRdb retains in-frame clones only, with some absent. The profile shows about 680,000 clones, around 90% of them singletons. V gave up 3 bases and J gave up 4 bases, with 19 bases separating them. The CDR3 loop spans 16 amino acids. Germline V gene lookup returns CDR1 LNHDA and CDR2 SQIVND (reference sequence).

The origin of this receptor is a young man in good health. Specimen: naive CD8+ T cells sorted from blood. This chain joins TRBV19 and TRBJ2-7, with D possibly TRBD1 on 6 matching bases. CDR3: CASSITGPSGEYEQYF. The CDR3 DNA reads TGTGCCAGTAGTATCACAGGGCCCTCCGGGGAGTACGAGCAGTACTTC. Full variable domain (remainder filled in from reference TRBV19 and TRBJ2-7): DGGITQSPKYLFRKEGQNVTLSCEQNLNHDAMYWYRQDPGQGLRLIYYSQIVNDFQKGDIAEGYSVSREKKESFPLTVTSAQKNPTAFYLCASSITGPSGEYEQYFGPGTRLTVT.